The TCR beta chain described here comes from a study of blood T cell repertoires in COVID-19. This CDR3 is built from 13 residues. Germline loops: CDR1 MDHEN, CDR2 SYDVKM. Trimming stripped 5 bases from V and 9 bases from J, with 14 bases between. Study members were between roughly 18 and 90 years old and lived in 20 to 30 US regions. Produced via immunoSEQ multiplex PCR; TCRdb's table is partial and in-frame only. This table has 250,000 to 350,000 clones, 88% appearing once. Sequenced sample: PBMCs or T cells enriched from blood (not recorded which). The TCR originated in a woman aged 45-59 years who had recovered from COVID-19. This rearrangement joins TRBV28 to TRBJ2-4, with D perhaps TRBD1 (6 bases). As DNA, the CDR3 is TGTGCCAGCAGTAACTGGGGGCTAGGCATTCAGTACTTC. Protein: CASSNWGLGIQYF.